This T cell receptor (beta chain) was sequenced for a study of control samples from healthy donors and cancer patients. Germline CDR1 reads SGHDT; CDR2 reads YYEEEE. Trimming removed 2 bases at V and 4 bases at J, with 15 bases between. This CDR3 spans 15 amino acids. Generated by immunoSEQ multiplex PCR, the TCRdb table keeps only in-frame clones and is missing some. The sample holds about 140,000 clones, 80% to 95% seen once. The chain is built from TRBV5-6 and TRBJ2-5, with D possibly being TRBD2 (6 bases). The receptor comes from a man aged 25 to 45 in good health. The sequenced sample was blood. DNA of the CDR3: TGTGCCAGCAGCTTTGGGCCAGTCGGGGGAGAGACCCAGTACTTC. It translates to CASSFGPVGGETQYF.